This TCR beta chain was sequenced during a study of T cell responses to AZD1222 COVID-19 vaccine. Findings and limits, study-wide: With dominance at 160-218 and 743-854, vaccine-associated CD4 TCRs spanned spike.

Here immunoSEQ multiplex PCR was the method, and the copy in TCRdb shows in-frame clones only, minus some. The data hold 85,000 to 130,000 clones, with roughly 87% observed a single time. As regards this clone: Its cognate antigen is unknown.

Second doses were pooled across both intervals (about 4 or about 12 weeks). CDR1 and CDR2 from the germline V gene are KGHSH and LQKENI. CDR3 length equals 16 residues. Trimming shortened V by 3 bases and J by 0 bases, and 14 bases separated the two germline ends. The specimen was peripheral blood, collected 28 days after the second AZD1222 dose. The chain recombines TRBV18 with TRBJ1-1; the D is unclear. This TCR was recovered from an adult who received the AZD1222 COVID-19 vaccine. CDR3 in amino acids: CASSPQRSDMNTEAFF. The CDR3 region has the DNA TGTGCCAGCTCACCCCAACGGTCAGATATGAACACTGAAGCTTTCTTT.